This T cell receptor beta chain was captured by sequencing in a study of OX40 agonist ivuxolimab in advanced cancers. Study background: Patients were treated with intravenous ivuxolimab, dosed at 0.01 to 10 mg/kg and infused every 2 weeks. A history of anti-PD-1, anti-PD-L1 or anti-CTLA-4 therapy was acceptable, and approximately 41% had some. Broader study findings: There was clonal expansion of CD4+ and CD8+ blood T cells by week 6 at 0.1 to 3.0 mg/kg. Fewer expanded clones were found on average in CD4+ than in CD8+ T cells.

To note about this clone: Its target is not known.

Produced via immunoSEQ multiplex PCR; TCRdb's table is partial and in-frame only. The profile covers roughly 100,000 clones, with 85% to 90% appearing a single time and 0.7% to 1% taken by the ten largest. CDR3 length: 14 residues. Trimming cost V 5 bases and J 9 bases; bases outside gene matches: 10. Germline V gene lookup returns CDR1 SGHTA and CDR2 FQGTGA. This chain joins TRBV7-3 and TRBJ2-1, with 7 bases aligning to TRBD2. Source: CD4+ or CD8+ T cells sorted from blood, taken in a trial of the OX40 agonist ivuxolimab. The sequence derives from an adult with an advanced solid tumor such as melanoma, head and neck, liver or kidney cancer. CDR3 sequence (DNA): TGTGCCAGCAGCCCAAGCGCTAGCGGCGGTGAGCAGTTCTTC. It encodes CASSPSASGGEQFF. The full variable domain, completed using reference TRBV7-3 and TRBJ2-1, is GAGVSQTPSNKVTEKGKYVELRCDPISGHTALYWYRQSLGQGPEFLIYFQGTGAADDSGLPNDRFFAVRPEGSVSTLKIQRTERGDSAVYLCASSPSASGGEQFFGPGTRLTVL.